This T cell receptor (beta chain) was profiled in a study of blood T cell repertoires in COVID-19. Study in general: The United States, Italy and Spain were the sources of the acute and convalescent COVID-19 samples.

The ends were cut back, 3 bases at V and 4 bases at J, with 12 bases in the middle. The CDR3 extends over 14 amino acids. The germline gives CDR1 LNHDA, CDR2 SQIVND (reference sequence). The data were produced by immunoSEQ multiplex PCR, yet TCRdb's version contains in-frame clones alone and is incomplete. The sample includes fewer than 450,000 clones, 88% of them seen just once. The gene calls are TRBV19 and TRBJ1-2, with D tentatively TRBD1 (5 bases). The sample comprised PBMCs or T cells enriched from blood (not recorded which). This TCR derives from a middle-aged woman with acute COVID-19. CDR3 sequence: CASSIGQRVYGYTF. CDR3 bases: TGTGCCAGTAGTATCGGACAAAGGGTCTATGGCTACACCTTC.